This T cell receptor (beta chain) originates from a study of breast tumors, draining lymph nodes, adjacent tissues. Points from the study as a whole: Luminal-like breast cancer showed significantly higher tumor–nontumor repertoire similarity than basal-like.

TCRdb reanalysed the multiplex PCR reads using MiXCR and keeps one entry per CDR3 protein. This sample has tens of thousands of distinct CDR3 sequences, with over 25% found just once. Ten or more counts support this clonotype. The antigen is not known. The length of the CDR3 is 13 residues. The germline CDR1 and CDR2 sequences are ENHRY and SYGVKD. The V and J ends lost 3 bases and 13 bases respectively, with 13 bases between them. Samples came from axillary lymph nodes draining the breast cancer. Sequencing was carried out using axillary lymph node tissue. This TCR derives from a female donor with breast cancer. Some clones in this sample may be carry-over from other donors' samples. The genes are TRBV10-3 and TRBJ2-6, with D possibly being TRBD1 (5 bases). The CDR3 sequence: CAISEGVGDVLTF. In DNA form, the CDR3 reads TGTGCCATCAGTGAAGGGGTGGGTGATGTCCTGACTTTC.